This is a list of T cell receptor beta chains from one sample in a study of T cell repertoires in cytomegalovirus infection. Each CDR3 protein gets one entry after TCRdb re-called the reads with MiXCR. The repertoire has fewer than 400,000 distinct CDR3 sequences, 15% to 20% of them found once; the top ten carry roughly 8.7%. Sequencing was carried out using PBMCs. The source is a human donor in good health (CMV status not recorded). Some clones in this sample may be carry-over from other donors' samples. Both conserved end residues are part of each CDR3. The order of the fields is J gene, clone size, D gene, V gene, CDR3 protein, CDR3 DNA. D genes are given only for firm matches. The listing skips clone size in some rows; elsewhere it reads once, few, many or a size class.

J: TRBJ2-1
size: many
D: TRBD2
V: TRBV7-2
CDR3: CASSEPGGGYNEQFF
DNA: TGTGCCAGCAGCGAACCGGGAGGGGGTTACAATGAGCAGTTCTTC

J: TRBJ1-1
size: many
D: -
V: TRBV7-8
CDR3: CASSLAEGIANTEAFF
DNA: TGTGCCAGCAGCTTAGCCGAAGGCATCGCGAACACTGAAGCTTTCTTT

J: TRBJ2-7
size: -
D: -
V: TRBV7-8
CDR3: CASSLDRDKQYF
DNA: TGTGCCAGCAGCTTAGACAGGGACAAGCAGTACTTC

J: TRBJ1-1
size: many
D: -
V: TRBV27
CDR3: CASRLRPGGGGNTEAFF
DNA: TGTGCCAGCAGACTGCGGCCAGGCGGAGGGGGGAACACTGAAGCTTTCTTT

J: TRBJ2-7
size: once
D: -
V: TRBV18
CDR3: CASSSGTHEQYF
DNA: TGTGCCAGCTCATCCGGGACCCACGAGCAGTACTTC

J: TRBJ2-5
size: -
D: -
V: TRBV5-1
CDR3: CASSLFLDQETQYF
DNA: TGCGCCAGCAGCTTGTTCCTAGACCAAGAGACCCAGTACTTC

J: TRBJ2-3
size: few
D: -
V: TRBV12-3/TRBV12-4
CDR3: CASSRFSSTDTQYF
DNA: TGTGCCAGCAGTCGGTTTTCGAGCACAGATACGCAGTATTTT

J: TRBJ2-3
size: -
D: -
V: TRBV7-9
CDR3: CASLNRAGTDTQYF
DNA: TGTGCCAGCCTAAACAGGGCGGGCACAGATACGCAGTATTTT

J: TRBJ1-4
size: -
D: -
V: TRBV12-3/TRBV12-4
CDR3: CASSFGSGAEKLFF
DNA: TGTGCCAGCAGTTTTGGGTCAGGGGCGGAAAAACTGTTTTTT

J: TRBJ1-1
size: many
D: -
V: TRBV11-2
CDR3: CASSPRTDTEAFF
DNA: TGTGCCAGCAGCCCTCGGACGGACACTGAAGCTTTCTTT

J: TRBJ2-3
size: once
D: -
V: TRBV7-8
CDR3: CASSLGGSPGDTQYF
DNA: TGTGCCAGCAGCTTAGGGGGCAGCCCGGGGGATACGCAGTATTTT

J: TRBJ1-1
size: -
D: -
V: TRBV20-1
CDR3: CSAGTDRMNTEAFF
DNA: TGCAGTGCGGGGACCGACAGGATGAACACTGAAGCTTTCTTT

J: TRBJ2-3
size: few
D: TRBD2
V: TRBV5-4
CDR3: CASSLGASGSLSTDTQYF
DNA: TGTGCCAGCAGCTTGGGGGCTAGCGGGAGCCTTAGCACAGATACGCAGTATTTT

J: TRBJ1-4
size: -
D: -
V: TRBV18
CDR3: CASSPSASEKLFF
DNA: TGTGCCAGCTCACCATCGGCATCCGAAAAACTGTTTTTT

J: TRBJ2-4
size: few
D: TRBD2
V: TRBV3-1
CDR3: CASSLRGEDIQYF
DNA: TGTGCCAGCAGCCTGCGGGGGGAGGACATTCAGTACTTC

J: TRBJ1-6
size: many
D: -
V: TRBV7-2
CDR3: CASSSRQAAPLHF
DNA: TGTGCCAGCAGCTCGAGACAGGCGGCACCCCTCCACTTT

J: TRBJ1-1
size: many
D: -
V: TRBV7-2
CDR3: CASSPARGGSEAFF
DNA: TGTGCCAGCAGCCCAGCCCGGGGAGGGTCTGAAGCTTTCTTT

J: TRBJ1-1
size: many
D: -
V: TRBV12-3/TRBV12-4
CDR3: CASSLRGRENTEAFF
DNA: TGTGCCAGCAGTTTACGGGGCAGGGAGAACACTGAAGCTTTCTTT

J: TRBJ1-2
size: -
D: TRBD1
V: TRBV5-1
CDR3: CARTGGLGYTF
DNA: TGCGCCAGAACAGGGGGCCTTGGCTACACCTTC

J: TRBJ2-1
size: -
D: TRBD2
V: TRBV10-1
CDR3: CASSRDSQGLAGGRSYNEQFF
DNA: TGCGCCAGCAGTCGGGACAGCCAAGGACTAGCGGGAGGGAGATCCTACAATGAGCAGTTCTTC

J: TRBJ1-5
size: -
D: TRBD1
V: TRBV10-3
CDR3: CAIGTGGSQPQHF
DNA: TGTGCCATCGGGACAGGGGGCAGTCAGCCCCAGCATTTT

J: TRBJ2-7
size: -
D: TRBD1
V: TRBV10-3
CDR3: CAIRDRSYEQYF
DNA: TGTGCCATCAGGGACAGGAGTTACGAGCAGTACTTC

J: TRBJ2-4
size: few
D: -
V: TRBV29-1
CDR3: CSVLGIRNIQYF
DNA: TGCAGCGTTCTGGGAATTAGGAACATTCAGTACTTC

J: TRBJ2-1
size: few
D: -
V: TRBV12-3/TRBV12-4
CDR3: CASSPAWASYNEQFF
DNA: TGTGCCAGCAGCCCTGCCTGGGCCAGCTATAATGAGCAGTTCTTC

J: TRBJ2-1
size: many
D: TRBD2
V: TRBV7-2
CDR3: CASSTSGSIYNEQFF
DNA: TGTGCCAGCAGCACTAGCGGGAGTATCTACAATGAGCAGTTCTTC

J: TRBJ2-7
size: -
D: TRBD1
V: TRBV9
CDR3: CASSSRQGGYEQYF
DNA: TGTGCCAGCAGCTCACGACAGGGGGGCTACGAGCAGTACTTC

J: TRBJ2-3
size: many
D: TRBD2
V: TRBV7-2
CDR3: CASSSLAGGADTQYF
DNA: TGTGCCAGCAGCTCCCTAGCGGGAGGCGCGGATACGCAGTATTTT

J: TRBJ2-3
size: many
D: TRBD2
V: TRBV12-3/TRBV12-4
CDR3: CASSRRLAGGIDTQYF
DNA: TGTGCCAGCAGCCGTAGACTAGCGGGGGGAATAGATACGCAGTATTTT

J: TRBJ1-1
size: few
D: -
V: TRBV5-4
CDR3: CASSLRTGLGTEAFF
DNA: TGTGCCAGCAGCTTGAGAACAGGGCTGGGGACTGAAGCTTTCTTT

J: TRBJ1-4
size: many
D: -
V: TRBV7-6
CDR3: CASSPGGGAEEKLFF
DNA: TGTGCCAGCAGCCCCGGCGGGGGCGCTGAGGAAAAACTGTTTTTT

J: TRBJ2-3
size: -
D: -
V: TRBV20-1
CDR3: CSASPYSSRTQYF
DNA: TGCAGTGCTAGCCCCTACAGTTCCAGGACGCAGTATTTT

J: TRBJ1-1
size: -
D: -
V: TRBV19
CDR3: CASSIDPGRRAFF
DNA: TGTGCCAGTAGTATAGATCCGGGCAGGCGAGCTTTCTTT

J: TRBJ1-2
size: many
D: TRBD1
V: TRBV28
CDR3: CASRDGTGDGYTF
DNA: TGTGCCAGCAGGGACGGGACAGGGGATGGCTACACCTTC

J: TRBJ2-5
size: many
D: TRBD1
V: TRBV19
CDR3: CASSGPGQGQETQYF
DNA: TGTGCCAGTAGTGGACCGGGACAGGGTCAAGAGACCCAGTACTTC

J: TRBJ2-1
size: -
D: TRBD2
V: TRBV2
CDR3: CASRGQGGTSGRLNEQFF
DNA: TGTGCCAGCAGGGGACAAGGTGGGACTAGCGGGAGGTTGAATGAGCAGTTCTTC

J: TRBJ2-7
size: many
D: TRBD1
V: TRBV7-9
CDR3: CASSLAGQGPLYEQYF
DNA: TGTGCCAGCAGCTTAGCGGGACAGGGGCCCCTCTACGAGCAGTACTTC

J: TRBJ2-2
size: -
D: TRBD1
V: TRBV7-8
CDR3: CASSLMGQSTGELFF
DNA: TGTGCCAGCAGCTTAATGGGACAGTCAACCGGGGAGCTGTTTTTT

J: TRBJ1-6
size: many
D: -
V: TRBV7-2
CDR3: CASSHFSGGNRSPLHF
DNA: TGTGCCAGCAGCCACTTTTCGGGGGGTAATCGTTCACCCCTCCACTTT

J: TRBJ1-4
size: few
D: -
V: TRBV25-1
CDR3: CASGPVWGAGGEKLFF
DNA: TGTGCCAGTGGTCCCGTTTGGGGAGCAGGAGGGGAAAAACTGTTTTTT

J: TRBJ1-6
size: few
D: TRBD1
V: TRBV5-1
CDR3: CASSFGTANSPLHF
DNA: TGCGCCAGCAGCTTCGGGACAGCTAATTCACCCCTCCACTTT

J: TRBJ2-6
size: -
D: -
V: TRBV20-1
CDR3: CSARPSSGANVLTF
DNA: TGCAGTGCTAGACCATCTTCTGGGGCCAACGTCCTGACTTTC

J: TRBJ2-1
size: many
D: -
V: TRBV6-1
CDR3: CASRLDTGTYNEQFF
DNA: TGTGCCAGCAGATTAGACACCGGCACCTACAATGAGCAGTTCTTC

J: TRBJ2-7
size: few
D: -
V: TRBV7-2
CDR3: CASSFRTGYEQYF
DNA: TGTGCCAGCAGCTTCCGCACGGGCTACGAGCAGTACTTC

J: TRBJ1-5
size: -
D: TRBD1
V: TRBV19
CDR3: CASSRPKGANQPQHF
DNA: TGTGCCAGTAGTCGACCCAAGGGGGCCAATCAGCCCCAGCATTTT

J: TRBJ2-3
size: -
D: TRBD1
V: TRBV12-3/TRBV12-4
CDR3: CASRGQATDTQYF
DNA: TGTGCCAGCAGAGGACAGGCCACAGATACGCAGTATTTT

J: TRBJ2-3
size: few
D: -
V: TRBV29-1
CDR3: CSVGAGVNTDTQYF
DNA: TGCAGCGTTGGTGCCGGGGTTAACACAGATACGCAGTATTTT

J: TRBJ1-1
size: -
D: TRBD1
V: TRBV4-2
CDR3: CASSQGGGGIEAFF
DNA: TGTGCCAGCAGCCAAGGAGGGGGCGGCATTGAAGCTTTCTTT